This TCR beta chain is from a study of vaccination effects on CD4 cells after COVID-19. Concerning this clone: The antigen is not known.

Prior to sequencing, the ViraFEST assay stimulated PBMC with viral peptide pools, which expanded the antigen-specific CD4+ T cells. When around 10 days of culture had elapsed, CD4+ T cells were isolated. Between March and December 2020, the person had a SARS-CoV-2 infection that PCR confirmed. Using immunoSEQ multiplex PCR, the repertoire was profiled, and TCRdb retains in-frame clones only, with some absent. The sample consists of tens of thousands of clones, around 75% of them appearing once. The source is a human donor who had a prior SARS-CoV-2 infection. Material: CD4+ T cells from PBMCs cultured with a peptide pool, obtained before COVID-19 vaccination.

CDR3 in amino acids: CASSEPRTGPIEDEQYF. The CDR3 DNA sequence: TGTGCCAGCAGTGAACCTCGAACGGGGCCCATCGAGGACGAGCAGTACTTC. V and J are TRBV2 and TRBJ2-7; perhaps D is TRBD1 or TRBD2 (5 bases each). V shed 2 bases and J shed 5 bases, with 22 bases lying between them. The germline CDR1 and CDR2 sequences are SNHLY and FYNNEI. The CDR3 extends over 17 amino acids.